The 11 T cell receptor beta chains listed next were all sequenced from one sample in a study of blood T cell repertoires in COVID-19. Produced via immunoSEQ multiplex PCR; TCRdb's table is partial and in-frame only. The sample has around 340,000 clones, around 88% seen once; the top ten hold less than 9%. Sequenced input: peripheral blood. These receptors were taken from a woman aged 60-70 years with COVID-19, enrolled during active disease.

This clone was seen ten or more times. This chain uses TRBV7-6 with TRBJ1-3; D is possibly TRBD1 (6 bases). The V end lost 2 bases, the J end lost 7 bases, and 18 bases lay between the germline ends. There are 16 residues in the CDR3. Per the germline V gene, CDR1 is SGHVS and CDR2 is FNYEAQ. CDR3 nucleotide sequence: TGTGCCAGCAGCTTACAGGGGCCCTCTACCAGGAACACCATATATTTT. Protein: CASSLQGPSTRNTIYF.

The chain carries TRBV6-2 or TRBV6-3 and TRBJ1-1; perhaps TRBD1 as D (5 bases). The V end was cut by 5 bases, the J end by 6 bases, with 16 bases between. The CDR3 contains 14 residues. Germline CDR1 and CDR2: MNHEY and SVGEGT. DNA for the CDR3: TGTGCCAGCAGTACACACGGGGGGTCCCCTGAAGCTTTCTTT. Translated: CASSTHGGSPEAFF.

The chain is built from TRBV11-1 and TRBJ2-5; 11 nucleotides agree with TRBD1. V shed 4 bases and J 8 bases; nucleotides not matched to a gene: 6. The CDR3 is 14 residues long. Germline CDR1 reads SGHAT; CDR2 reads FQDESV (reference sequence). DNA of the CDR3: TGTGCCAGCAGCTGGACAGGGGGCCGGGAAACCCAGTACTTC. This gives the protein CASSWTGGRETQYF.

The chain joins TRBV9 to TRBJ1-6; 9 bases agree with TRBD1. V gave up 6 bases and J gave up 5 bases; unmatched junction bases: 6. CDR1 is SGDLS and CDR2 is YYNGEE in the germline V gene. The CDR3 has 15 amino acids. The CDR3 region has the DNA TGTGCCAGCACCGGGGACAGGGTCGATAATTCACCCCTCCACTTT. This encodes CASTGDRVDNSPLHF.

This clone appeared once. CDR3 protein: CASSFGSNQPQHF. CDR3 DNA sequence: TGTGCCAGCAGTTTCGGTAGCAATCAGCCCCAGCATTTT. The V call is TRBV12-3 or TRBV12-4, the J call TRBJ1-5, with D uncertain. V gave up 3 bases and J gave up 0 bases, with 3 bases separating them. The CDR3 loop spans 13 amino acids.

J is TRBJ2-1 and V is TRBV4-2; TRBD1 aligns across 7 bases. The J segment lost 5 bases and the V segment lost 3 bases, leaving 7 bases of the junction unmatched. Germline V gives CDR1 LGHNA, CDR2 YNFKEQ. The CDR3 has 15 amino acids. This chain's CDR3 is CASSQPGQRHNEQFF. The CDR3 DNA reads TGTGCCAGCAGCCAGCCGGGACAGCGACACAATGAGCAGTTCTTC.

This clone was seen a few times. This sequence joins TRBV14 and TRBJ2-7; tentatively, D is TRBD2 (5 bases). The CDR3 has 13 residues. Germline values: CDR1 SGHDN, CDR2 FVKESK. V was cut by 2 bases and J by 5 bases, with 10 bases left in between. CDR3 bases: TGTGCCAGCAGCCAACGGTACGGGAACGAGCAGTACTTC. It specifies CASSQRYGNEQYF.

J is TRBJ1-5 and V is TRBV6-6, with 8 bases fitting TRBD1. Germline V lookup: CDR1 MNHNY, CDR2 SVGAGI (reference sequence). V dropped 6 bases and J dropped 0; count of bases not matched to a gene: 7. This CDR3 has 16 residues. CDR3 protein: CASRMTGAHSNQPQHF. Written as DNA, the CDR3 is TGTGCCAGCAGGATGACAGGGGCCCATAGCAATCAGCCCCAGCATTTT.

The chain uses TRBV19 and TRBJ1-2; D remains unclear. Germline values: CDR1 LNHDA, CDR2 SQIVND (reference sequence). V was cut by 3 bases and J by 4 bases, with 15 bases left in between. This CDR3 has 15 residues. The CDR3 loop is CASSMGRAEGYGYTF. The DNA of the CDR3 is TGTGCCAGTAGTATGGGAAGAGCAGAGGGCTATGGCTACACCTTC.

The chain joins TRBV2 to TRBJ1-1, with TRBD1 matching over 9 bases. Germline V gene data show CDR1 as SNHLY and CDR2 as FYNNEI. There are 13 residues in the CDR3. The V segment lost 5 bases and the J segment 3 bases; nucleotides outside the gene matches: 1. The CDR3 loop reads CASSRTGDTEAFF. The CDR3 DNA is TGTGCCAGCAGTAGGACAGGGGACACTGAAGCTTTCTTT.

This chain uses TRBV5-6 with TRBJ1-5; D uncertain. From germline, CDR1 is SGHDT and CDR2 YYEEEE. This CDR3 is 14 amino acids long. V shed 0 bases and J shed 9 bases, with 13 bases lying between them. CDR3 sequence (DNA): TGTGCCAGCAGCTTGGTTGCGGGAGTGGGGCCCCAGCATTTT. Translation: CASSLVAGVGPQHF.